This T cell receptor beta chain was obtained from a study of cytomegalovirus exposure and HLA in healthy donors. The PCR had 60 Vbeta and 13 Jbeta primers. The protocol was immunoSEQ multiplex PCR, while the TCRdb copy is restricted to in-frame clones and leaves out a portion. The profile covers some 220,000 clones, with 77% appearing a single time and less than 3.5% taken by the ten largest. The CDR3 consists of 12 residues. V lost 4 bases, J lost 6 bases, and 10 bases lay in between. CDR1 and CDR2 (germline): SEHNR, FQNEAQ (reference sequence). This clone was recorded once. Sequenced: PBMCs. The chain links TRBV7-9 to TRBJ2-7; D possibly corresponds to TRBD2 (5 bases). This receptor was taken from a woman aged 60-70 years in good health and CMV-seropositive. The CDR3 sequence is CASSSAAGEQYF. The CDR3 DNA sequence: TGTGCCAGCAGCTCCGCTGCGGGCGAGCAGTACTTC.